The clone carrying this T cell receptor (beta chain) was detected only a few times. Researchers used genomic DNA as the template to profile TCR beta VDJ and CDR3. TCRdb used MiXCR to reprocess the reads, holding one entry per CDR3 protein. Of 160,000 or so distinct CDR3 sequences detected, 40% to 60% appear once; the ten largest clones hold under 35%. Patients chosen for sequencing had shown CD8+CD57+ cell expansion by flow cytometry. The data originate from a study of CD8+CD57+ T cells in acquired aplastic anemia. This TCR came from a human donor with aplastic anemia. Sequencing was done on a sample of sorted CD4+, CD8+, or CD8+CD57+ T cells (not recorded which) from PBMCs.

This chain's CDR3 is CASSTGLADYEQYF. The CDR3 DNA is TGTGCCAGCAGCACTGGACTAGCGGACTACGAGCAGTACTTC. V and J are TRBV5-6 and TRBJ2-7; 10 nucleotides match TRBD2. CDR3 length: 14 residues. Germline V gene lookup returns CDR1 SGHDT and CDR2 YYEEEE. V shed 4 bases and J 3 bases; nucleotides not matched to a gene: 4.